These 9 T cell receptor beta chains were sequenced from one sample in a study of cytomegalovirus exposure and HLA in healthy donors. PCR involved 60 Vbeta and 13 Jbeta primers. Method: immunoSEQ multiplex PCR; TCRdb's copy keeps in-frame clones and lacks some. The data contain some 96,000 clones, approximately 77% of them singletons. Sequencing was carried out using PBMCs. The receptors shown here come from a female donor in good health and CMV-seronegative.

This clone has just a few counts. This sequence joins TRBV6-1 and TRBJ2-7, with D possibly matching TRBD1 (5 bases). Trimming pared 7 bases from V and 0 bases from J, leaving 16 bases between. Germline-derived CDR1 and CDR2 are MNHNS and SASEGT. This CDR3 has 15 residues. The CDR3 here is CASIPGHTSSYEQYF. The CDR3 nucleotides are TGTGCCAGCATCCCCGGACATACGAGCTCCTACGAGCAGTACTTC.

The V and J genes are TRBV28 and TRBJ2-3; TRBD2 agrees at 9 bases. The V and J ends lost 4 bases and 5 bases, in that order; junction bases with no gene match: 16. Germline assignment: CDR1 MDHEN and CDR2 SYDVKM. This CDR3 contains 18 residues. The CDR3 spells CASSSRTGTSNSIDTQYF. The CDR3 nucleotides are TGTGCCAGCAGTTCTAGAACCGGGACTAGCAACTCGATAGATACGCAGTATTTT.

V usage is TRBV10-1 and J usage is TRBJ2-5; 9 bases are shared with TRBD2. The trim removed 2 bases at V and 6 bases at J, leaving 7 bases unmatched. The CDR3 consists of 15 residues. Germline CDR1 WNHNN, CDR2 SYGVQD (reference sequence). This CDR3 reads CASSESSGRRKTQYF. The CDR3 DNA follows: TGCGCCAGCAGTGAGAGTAGCGGGAGAAGAAAGACCCAGTACTTC.

The chain recombines TRBV7-2 with TRBJ1-5; TRBD1 aligns across 7 bases. Germline CDR1 is SGHTA and CDR2 is FQGNSA. The length of the CDR3 is 16 residues. The V gene end was trimmed by 5 bases and the J gene end by 0 bases; junction bases not matched to a gene: 7. The CDR3 DNA reads TGTGCCAGCAGCCTTGGGACAGCCGTTAGCAATCAGCCCCAGCATTTT. Translating gives CASSLGTAVSNQPQHF.

The chain links TRBV4-1 to TRBJ2-1; the D gene is possibly TRBD1 (5 bases). The CDR3 contains 13 residues. Trimming removed 6 bases at V and 10 bases at J, with 16 bases between. CDR1 MGHRA and CDR2 YSYEKL come from the germline V gene. The CDR3 here is CASRPTAMHEQFF. In nucleotides, the CDR3 is TGCGCCAGCAGACCGACAGCCATGCACGAGCAGTTCTTC.

This chain links TRBV19 with TRBJ2-1; 12 bases line up with TRBD2. In germline, CDR1 is LNHDA, CDR2 SQIVND (reference sequence). This CDR3 comprises 16 residues. The V gene end was trimmed by 1 base and the J gene end by 8 bases; junction bases not matched to a gene: 6. The CDR3: CASSIGGLAGRDEQFF. The CDR3 DNA reads TGTGCCAGTAGTATAGGAGGACTAGCGGGGCGGGATGAGCAGTTCTTC.

This clone turned up a few times. The chain couples TRBV7-6 to TRBJ2-7, with 11 bases that match TRBD1. Germline assignment: CDR1 SGHVS and CDR2 FNYEAQ. This CDR3 is built from 16 residues. V dropped 2 bases and J dropped 6; count of bases not matched to a gene: 9. The CDR3 protein is CASSLQRDRGESEQYF. CDR3 nucleotide sequence: TGTGCCAGCAGCTTACAGAGGGACAGGGGGGAGTCCGAGCAGTACTTC.

Concerning this clone itself: This sample also contains other DNA sequences that code for the same CDR3. V is TRBV28 and J is TRBJ1-5; 8 nucleotides line up with TRBD1. Trimming took 5 bases from V and 5 from J; bases not matched to a gene: 8. This CDR3 comprises 15 residues. Per germline, CDR1 MDHEN and CDR2 SYDVKM. The CDR3 nucleotides are TGTGCCAGCAGTGAGGGGCAGGGGGCCCATCAGCCCCAGCATTTT. The encoded protein is CASSEGQGAHQPQHF. The complete variable domain, with remaining parts taken from reference TRBV28 and TRBJ1-5, reads DVKVTQSSRYLVKRTGEKVFLECVQDMDHENMFWYRQDPGLGLRLIYFSYDVKMKEKGDIPEGYSVSREKKERFSLILESASTNQTSMYLCASSEGQGAHQPQHFGDGTRLSIL.

The chain joins TRBV4-1 to TRBJ2-1; TRBD2 matches 10 bases. This CDR3 has 16 residues. V dropped 4 bases and J dropped 8; count of bases not matched to a gene: 11. Germline values: CDR1 MGHRA, CDR2 YSYEKL. This CDR3 is CASSLAREREGHEQFF. CDR3 nucleotide sequence: TGCGCCAGCAGCCTAGCTAGGGAGCGGGAGGGCCATGAGCAGTTCTTC.